This T cell receptor beta chain was recovered during a study of blood T cell repertoires in COVID-19. This CDR3 comprises 15 residues. Trimming took 4 bases from V and 4 from J; bases not matched to a gene: 8. Germline CDR1 reads SEHNR; CDR2 reads FQNEAQ (reference sequence). Measured with immunoSEQ multiplex PCR; TCRdb has only the in-frame clones, and not every one. The table shows under 350,000 clones, with 89% occurring only once. The sequencing sample was made of PBMCs or T cells enriched from blood (not recorded which). The chain uses TRBV7-9 and TRBJ2-3; 7 bases agree with TRBD2. This TCR was recovered from a woman aged 40 to 50 who had recovered from COVID-19. The CDR3: CASSSRRGGADTQYF. The CDR3 DNA is TGTGCCAGCAGCTCTAGAAGGGGAGGGGCAGATACGCAGTATTTT.